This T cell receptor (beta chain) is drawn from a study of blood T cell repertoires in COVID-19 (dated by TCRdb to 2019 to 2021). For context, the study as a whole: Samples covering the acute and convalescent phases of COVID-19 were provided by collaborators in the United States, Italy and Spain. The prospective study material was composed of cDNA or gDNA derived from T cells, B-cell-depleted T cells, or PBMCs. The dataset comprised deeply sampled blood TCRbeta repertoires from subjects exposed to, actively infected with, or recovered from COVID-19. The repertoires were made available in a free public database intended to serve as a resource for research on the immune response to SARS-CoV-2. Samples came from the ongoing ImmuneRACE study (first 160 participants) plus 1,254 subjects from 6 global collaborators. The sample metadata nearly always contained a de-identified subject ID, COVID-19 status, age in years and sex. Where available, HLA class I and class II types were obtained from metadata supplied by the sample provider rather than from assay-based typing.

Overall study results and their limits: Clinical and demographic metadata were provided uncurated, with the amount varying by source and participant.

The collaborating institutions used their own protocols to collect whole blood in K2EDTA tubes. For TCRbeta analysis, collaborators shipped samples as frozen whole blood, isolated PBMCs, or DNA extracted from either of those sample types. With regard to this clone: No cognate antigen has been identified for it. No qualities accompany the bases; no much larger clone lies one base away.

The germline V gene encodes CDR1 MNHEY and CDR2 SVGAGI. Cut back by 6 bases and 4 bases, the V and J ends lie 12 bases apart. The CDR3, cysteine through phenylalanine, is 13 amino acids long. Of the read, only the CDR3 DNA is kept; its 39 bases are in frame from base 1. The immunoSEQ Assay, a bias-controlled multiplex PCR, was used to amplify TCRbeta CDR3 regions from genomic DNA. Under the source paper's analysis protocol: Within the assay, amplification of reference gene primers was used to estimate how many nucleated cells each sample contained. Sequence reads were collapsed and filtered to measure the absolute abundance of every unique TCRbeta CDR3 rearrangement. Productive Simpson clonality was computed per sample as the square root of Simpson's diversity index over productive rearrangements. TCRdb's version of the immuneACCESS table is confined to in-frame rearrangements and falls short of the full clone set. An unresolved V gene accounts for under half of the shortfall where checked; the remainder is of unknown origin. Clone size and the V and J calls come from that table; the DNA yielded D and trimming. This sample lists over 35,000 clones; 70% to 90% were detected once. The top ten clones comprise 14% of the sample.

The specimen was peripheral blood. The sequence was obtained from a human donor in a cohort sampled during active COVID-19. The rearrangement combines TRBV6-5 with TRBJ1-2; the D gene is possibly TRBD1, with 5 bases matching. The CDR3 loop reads CASRAGAGYGYTF. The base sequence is TGTGCCAGCAGGGCTGGGGCTGGCTATGGCTACACCTTC.